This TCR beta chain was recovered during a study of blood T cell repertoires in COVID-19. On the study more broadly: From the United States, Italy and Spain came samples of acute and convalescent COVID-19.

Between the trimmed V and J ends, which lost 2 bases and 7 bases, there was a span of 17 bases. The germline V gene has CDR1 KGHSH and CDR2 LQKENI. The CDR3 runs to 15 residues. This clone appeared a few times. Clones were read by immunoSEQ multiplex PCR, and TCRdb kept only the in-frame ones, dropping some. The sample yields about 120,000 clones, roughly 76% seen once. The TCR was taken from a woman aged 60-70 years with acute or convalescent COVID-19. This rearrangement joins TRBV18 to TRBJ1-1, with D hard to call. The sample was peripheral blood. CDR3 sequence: CASSPIPTSVSEAFF. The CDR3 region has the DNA TGTGCCAGCTCACCAATCCCCACCAGCGTTAGTGAAGCTTTCTTT.